These T cell receptor beta chains were read from a single sample in a study of neurological immune-mediated disorders. A single record per CDR3 protein comes from TCRdb applying MiXCR to the 5' RACE reads. The table includes tens of thousands of distinct CDR3 sequences, 4% to 5.5% detected once. The material sequenced was CD4+ T cells from blood. The receptors derive from a man between 18 and 29 years old in good health. CDR3s include the opening cysteine and the closing phenylalanine or tryptophan. The D gene is left open where the match is weak. Clone size is not always given. Where it is, it says once, few, many or a class for expanded clones.

D,size,V,J,DNA,CDR3
TRBD2,many,TRBV20-1,TRBJ2-1,TGCAGTGCTACCCTAGCGGGCGACTACAATGAGCAGTTCTTC,CSATLAGDYNEQFF
-,many,TRBV12-5,TRBJ1-1,TGTGCTAGTGGTTTGAATAGGTACACTGAAGCTTTCTTT,CASGLNRYTEAFF
TRBD2,many,TRBV7-2,TRBJ2-5,TGTGCCAGCAGCTCCGGGGGGGCAGGGGAGACCCAGTACTTC,CASSSGGAGETQYF
-,many,TRBV12-3/TRBV12-4,TRBJ1-1,TGTGCCAGCAGTTTGTGGGGCAGGGGGAACACTGAAGCTTTCTTT,CASSLWGRGNTEAFF
-,many,TRBV6-5,TRBJ2-7,TGTGCCAGCAGTTACTCAATTAATCAGGGAAGCTCCTACGAGCAGTACTTC,CASSYSINQGSSYEQYF
-,many,TRBV7-9,TRBJ2-3,TGTGCCAGCAGCCCAACGACAAGACAGGTCACAGATACGCAGTATTTT,CASSPTTRQVTDTQYF
TRBD2,many,TRBV20-1,TRBJ2-1,TGCAGTGCTAGAGCGGGCCTAGCGGGGGTCAGCTCCTACAATGAGCAGTTCTTC,CSARAGLAGVSSYNEQFF
-,medium-sized,TRBV2,TRBJ1-4,TGTGCCAGCAGTTCCCGTGAGCAAGGAAAACTGTTTTTT,CASSSREQGKLFF
-,many,TRBV12-3/TRBV12-4,TRBJ1-2,TGTGCCAGCAGTTTTACAGGGAACTATGGCTACACCTTC,CASSFTGNYGYTF
-,many,TRBV20-1,TRBJ1-5,TGCAGTGCTAGTACAGGACTGGAGCCCCAGCATTTT,CSASTGLEPQHF
TRBD1,many,TRBV7-3,TRBJ1-1,TGTGCCAGCAGCCCCGGGACAGCCGGGACTGAAGCTTTCTTT,CASSPGTAGTEAFF
TRBD2,-,TRBV5-1,TRBJ2-1,TGCGCCAGCGCCGGGACTAGCGGGGGCAATGAGCAGTTCTTC,CASAGTSGGNEQFF
-,many,TRBV5-1,TRBJ1-5,TGCGCCAGCAGCCCCGGGGGCGCCAATCAGCCCCAGCATTTT,CASSPGGANQPQHF
TRBD1,many,TRBV9,TRBJ1-2,TGTGCCAGCAGCGCCACTACAGGGGGCAACTATGGCTACACCTTC,CASSATTGGNYGYTF
TRBD1,few,TRBV6-5,TRBJ1-6,TGTGCCAGCAGTGACCGGGACAGGACAAATTCACCCCTCCACTTT,CASSDRDRTNSPLHF
-,many,TRBV24-1,TRBJ1-6,TGTGCCACCAGTGATTTGAATAATTCACCCCTCCACTTT,CATSDLNNSPLHF
-,many,TRBV7-2,TRBJ1-2,TGTGCCAGCAGCGTAAATCCGTCTGGGTCCTATGGCTACACCTTC,CASSVNPSGSYGYTF
-,many,TRBV20-1,TRBJ2-3,TGCAGTGCACGAACCCTCGGGGCCCGCACAGATACGCAGTATTTT,CSARTLGARTDTQYF
-,many,TRBV27,TRBJ1-2,TGTGCCAGCAGTTCCGGGGTTGGGGGCTATGGCTACACCTTC,CASSSGVGGYGYTF
-,many,TRBV5-1,TRBJ1-1,TGCGCCAGCAGCTATAACTGGGTGAACACTGAAGCTTTCTTT,CASSYNWVNTEAFF
-,-,TRBV25-1,TRBJ1-2,TGTGCCAGCCCCGAATCGGGCTACACCTTC,CASPESGYTF
-,many,TRBV2,TRBJ1-5,TGTGCCAGCACGCAGGGTTTAGGGGGAAGTCAGCCCCAGCATTTT,CASTQGLGGSQPQHF
-,many,TRBV12-3/TRBV12-4,TRBJ1-5,TGTGCCAGCAGTTTATCGCAGGGTAACAATCAGCCCCAGCATTTT,CASSLSQGNNQPQHF
TRBD1,many,TRBV20-1,TRBJ2-7,TGCAGTGCTTTGGGACAGCTGCTTATCTACGAGCAGTACTTC,CSALGQLLIYEQYF
-,many,TRBV20-1,TRBJ1-2,TGCAGTGCTAGAGCCCTAGCTAACTATGGCTACACCTTC,CSARALANYGYTF
TRBD1,many,TRBV20-1,TRBJ2-3,TGCAGTGCTAGAGATCCCCGTAGAACAGGGGACACAGATACGCAGTATTTT,CSARDPRRTGDTDTQYF
-,many,TRBV12-3/TRBV12-4,TRBJ1-1,TGTGCCAGCAGTTTAAGTGGGCTTATCAACACTGAAGCTTTCTTT,CASSLSGLINTEAFF
TRBD1,many,TRBV6-5,TRBJ2-3,TGTGCCAGCAGTTACTACAACAGGGGCCCCGATACGCAGTATTTT,CASSYYNRGPDTQYF
-,many,TRBV5-1,TRBJ1-1,TGCGCCAGCAGCTTTAATACAGGCTCGGCTGAAGCTTTCTTT,CASSFNTGSAEAFF
-,many,TRBV11-2,TRBJ2-6,TGTGCCAGCAGCCCCGAAGTCCGCTCTGGGGCCAACGTCCTGACTTTC,CASSPEVRSGANVLTF
-,many,TRBV15,TRBJ2-7,TGTGCCACCAGCAGAGATTATGTGGCCGTGGAGCAGTACTTC,CATSRDYVAVEQYF
-,many,TRBV5-1,TRBJ2-5,TGCGCCAGCAGATCAGCCCATAGGGGGAGGGAGACCCAGTACTTC,CASRSAHRGRETQYF
-,many,TRBV14,TRBJ2-5,TGTGCCAGCAGCCCCACAGGTTACGAGACCCAGTACTTC,CASSPTGYETQYF
TRBD2,many,TRBV20-1,TRBJ2-5,TGCAGTGCTACCGGACTAGCGGGGCCCCAAGAGACCCAGTACTTC,CSATGLAGPQETQYF
TRBD2,many,TRBV5-4,TRBJ2-3,TGTGCCAGCAGCCCGGGACTAGCTTTTCCCGCGGTGTATACGCAGTATTTT,CASSPGLAFPAVYTQYF
-,many,TRBV20-1,TRBJ2-3,TGCAGTGCTAGTCGGGGGAGGGGGGGGCTGGAAGATACGCAGTATTTT,CSASRGRGGLEDTQYF
-,many,TRBV28,TRBJ1-3,TGTGCCAGCAGTTTGCGTCAGCAGAGCTCTGGAAACACCATATATTTT,CASSLRQQSSGNTIYF
-,many,TRBV18,TRBJ2-1,TGTGCCAGCTCACCACCGGCAGGGTTCTACAATGAGCAGTTCTTC,CASSPPAGFYNEQFF